What follows are 5 T cell receptor beta chains derived from one specimen sequenced in a study of blood T cell repertoires in COVID-19. Profiled with immunoSEQ multiplex PCR; TCRdb holds only in-frame clones, not every one. The top ten clones hold about 9.4% of a sample with over 95,000 clones, roughly 80% of them seen once. Sequencing input: peripheral blood. The receptors stem from a human donor in a cohort sampled during active COVID-19.

This clone showed up just a few times. The chain links TRBV5-1 to TRBJ2-7, with 15 bases that match TRBD2. CDR3 length: 16 amino acids. Germline CDR1 SGHRS, CDR2 YFSETQ. J lost 10 bases, V lost 0 bases, and 8 bases had no gene match. For the CDR3, the DNA is TGCGCCAGCAGCTTGGCCACCGGGACTAGCGGGGGGAATCAGTACTTC. This translates into CASSLATGTSGGNQYF.

The chain links TRBV6-5 to TRBJ2-7; 7 bases map to TRBD1. Per the germline V gene, CDR1 is MNHEY and CDR2 is SVGAGI. V lost 2 bases, J lost 4 bases, and 5 bases stayed unmatched. CDR3 length: 14 amino acids. CDR3 nucleotide sequence: TGTGCCAGCAGTTACGGAGACAGGGATTACGAGCAGTACTTC. Translation gives CASSYGDRDYEQYF.

V and J are TRBV7-8 and TRBJ2-7, with D uncertain. With 0 bases removed from V and 0 bases from J, the gap between germline ends came to 15 bases. This CDR3 comprises 17 residues. The V gene's germline CDR1 is SGHVS and CDR2 FQNEAQ. CDR3 loop: CASSLAVGTQNSYEQYF. The CDR3 DNA is TGTGCCAGCAGCTTAGCGGTGGGCACACAGAACTCCTACGAGCAGTACTTC.

The chain carries TRBV6-5 and TRBJ2-7; 7 bases align to TRBD1. V lost 7 bases, J lost 6 bases, and 9 bases stayed unmatched. The V gene's germline CDR1 is MNHEY and CDR2 SVGAGI. CDR3 length equals 13 residues. This chain's CDR3 is CASTGDRSAEQYF. In DNA, the CDR3 is TGTGCCAGCACCGGGGACAGATCAGCCGAGCAGTACTTC.

Concerning this clone itself: Other DNA sequences in the same sample also yield this CDR3. J is TRBJ2-7 and V is TRBV24-1, with 7 bases that match TRBD1. J was trimmed by 3 bases and V by 4 bases; bases with no gene match: 2. CDR1 and CDR2 (germline): KGHDR, SFDVKD. The CDR3 sequence is 13 residues long. The CDR3 DNA is TGTGCCACCAGTGAGACAGGGCTCTACGAGCAGTACTTC. Its translation is CATSETGLYEQYF.